This T cell receptor (beta chain) is from a study of shared clonotypes between healthy human individuals (dated by TCRdb to about 2020). Concerning the study at large: A couple of women and a few men aged 18 to 49 years were included in the cohort. Per donor, three plates each were used for CD4 naive and CD4 memory, two for CD8 naive, and one for CD8 memory. To estimate repertoire size and how much clonotype sharing occurs between individuals, the study deeply sequenced the blood TCR repertoires of roughly 5 healthy adults. Different laboratories and diverse techniques were used to prepare libraries and sequence TCR repertoires, to increase sequencing depth and limit assay-specific biases. Per donor, leukapheresis produced somewhere between about 0.94 and 9 billion PBMCs. Broader findings and caveats from the paper: Incomplete sequencing was indicated by rarefaction of sorted-subset datasets, despite the large sequencing depth. The small number of donors limited the genetic and exposure-history diversity represented. Naive subsets generally had larger estimated clonotype richness than memory subsets did. Across a handful of donors, approximately 5% of naive CD4, 3% to 4% of naive CD8, 2.3% of memory CD4, and over 0.35% of memory CD8 clonotypes were shared. Pairwise subsampling indicated that sequencing depth was expected to affect the degree of clonotype sharing among donors. Higher generation probabilities were observed for clonotypes shared by all four sorted-subset donors than for non-shared clonotypes. Sampling was restricted to blood, and TCR repertoires in tissues likely differ from the TCR repertoires found in blood.

Its CDR3 holds 15 amino acids, cysteine through phenylalanine. The DNA shown is the 45-base CDR3, in frame from base 1. According to the germline V gene (reference sequence), CDR1 reads SEHNR and CDR2 reads FQNEAQ. Trimmed from V: 2 bases; trimmed from J: 7 bases; junction bases lacking a gene match: 7. As to this clone: No antigen is known for it. One base away there is no much larger clone; base qualities are not given. This CDR3 is also generated by other DNA sequences in the sample.

TCR CDR3 regions were amplified from genomic DNA by multiplex PCR using the deep immunoSEQ assay. Extracted genomic DNA from each cell subset was spread evenly across all wells of several immunoSEQ 96-well plates, with each plate serving as a replicate. For sorted subsets, about 220 ng of genomic DNA, equivalent to some 30,000 T cell genomes, went into each replicate PCR. Purified libraries were quantified with a Qubit 3.0 fluorometer, sized on a Bioanalyzer 2100, and re-quantified with the KAPA Library Quantification kit. Each immunoSEQ 96-well plate was sequenced on its own single-read 150-cycle Illumina NextSeq 550 flow cell. The original methods were these. The immunoSEQ output contained only junctional sequences without quality scores, so filtering could not match that applied to full-length reads. To assign V/J genes and CDR3, sequences were annotated using PyIR, a Python wrapper for IgBLAST v1.9, with IMGT germline references. Reads were filtered out if the reads had weak V/J assignments (E-value above 1e-6), no CDR3, stop codons, out-of-frame junctions, or ambiguous translated residues. A V3J clonotype was defined by an identical inferred V gene, J gene, and CDR3 amino acid sequence. Percentage overlap between repertoires was computed as shared unique clonotypes divided by the size of the smaller repertoire. Richness of each repertoire was evaluated using RTK rarefaction, the Chao1 estimator, and Recon v2.1 estimates of unobserved clonotypes. Generation probabilities were computed with OLGA for all TCRbeta clonotypes obtained by the gDNA method from several donors. The source is immuneACCESS, and TCRdb retained only in-frame sequences with V and J called. Part of the clones is not carried over; for the studies checked, unresolved V genes explain less than half of this, and the remainder is unexplained. V and J calls and clone size follow that table, whereas D and trimming were derived from the DNA. This sample is represented by 2 million to 2.5 million clones; roughly 90% of them were singletons. Jointly, the top ten make up more than 0.35% of the sample.

The donors were healthy, HIV-negative adults who had no recently reported acute infections or vaccinations. Only Caucasian adults living in Nashville, Tennessee, USA were represented among the donors. CD4+ T cells were enriched through magnetic negative selection, after which naive cells were positively selected on CD45RA and the remaining negative fraction served as the memory subset. Blood was obtained by leukapheresis, after which PBMCs were separated by Ficoll-Histopaque density gradient centrifugation and cryopreserved in liquid nitrogen vapor phase. Analytical flow cytometry was used to check the purity and quantity of every magnetically sorted T cell population. From each sorted fraction, genomic DNA was isolated and quantified by UV absorbance on a Nanodrop 2000c.

The chain is encoded by TRBV7-9 joined to TRBJ2-1; 8 junctional bases match TRBD2. Sequenced sample: naive CD4+ T cells from PBMCs. In the paper's terms, the cell subset or site label means: CD45RA+ positively selected. The clonotype comes from a young man in good health. Some clones in this sample may be carry-over from other donors' samples. The CDR3: CASSLLAGGYNEQFF. The DNA sequence is as follows: TGTGCCAGCAGCTTACTTGCGGGAGGATATAATGAGCAGTTCTTC.